This T cell receptor beta chain was obtained from a study of blood T cell repertoires in COVID-19. With 11 bases removed from V and 6 bases from J, the gap between germline ends came to 13 bases. Per germline, CDR1 ENHRY and CDR2 SYGVKD. The CDR3 has 12 residues. TCRdb's copy holds only in-frame clones and misses some; the assay was immunoSEQ multiplex PCR. The sample has 150,000 or so clones, about 79% seen once. This clonotype originated in a man aged 50-60 years who had recovered from COVID-19. This chain connects TRBV10-3 to TRBJ2-2; weak D call: TRBD1 (6 bases). The sequencing input was PBMCs or T cells enriched from blood (not recorded which). As DNA, the CDR3 is TGTGCCGCTAGGTGGGGGCCCGGGGAGCTGTTTTTT. Translated: CAARWGPGELFF.